Listed here are 5 T cell receptor beta chains from one sample, sequenced in a study of blood T cell repertoires in COVID-19. Generated by immunoSEQ multiplex PCR, the TCRdb table keeps only in-frame clones and is missing some. The repertoire holds about 250,000 clones, with over 75% as singletons. Sequenced material: peripheral blood. The receptors come from a human donor with COVID-19, enrolled during active disease. The donor label of this sample is uncertain.

This clone was seen only a few times. The CDR3 spells CASSVGQGVEYGYTF. For the CDR3, the DNA is TGTGCCAGCAGCGTGGGGCAGGGGGTTGAGTATGGCTACACCTTC. The rearrangement links TRBV9 to TRBJ1-2; 7 positions match TRBD1. Trimming removed 2 bases from V and 5 bases from J; junction bases left unmatched: 9. The CDR3 has 15 residues. Germline V gene lookup returns CDR1 SGDLS and CDR2 YYNGEE.

The chain links TRBV12-3 or TRBV12-4 to TRBJ1-3, with D unresolved. V shed 7 bases and J shed 4 bases, with 11 bases lying between them. The CDR3 has 13 amino acids. The CDR3 DNA is TGTGCCAGCACCGACGGGTTGGGAAACACCATATATTTT. It encodes CASTDGLGNTIYF.

The V gene is TRBV19, the J gene TRBJ1-2; the match to TRBD1 covers 8 bases. CDR1 and CDR2 (germline): LNHDA, SQIVND (reference sequence). V dropped 7 bases and J dropped 7; count of bases not matched to a gene: 8. The CDR3 sequence is 13 residues long. The CDR3 bases are TGTGCCAGTAATACGGGACAGGCGGGTGGCTACACCTTC. Protein: CASNTGQAGGYTF. Complete variable domain (other parts from reference TRBV19 and TRBJ1-2): DGGITQSPKYLFRKEGQNVTLSCEQNLNHDAMYWYRQDPGQGLRLIYYSQIVNDFQKGDIAEGYSVSREKKESFPLTVTSAQKNPTAFYLCASNTGQAGGYTFGSGTRLTVV.

This chain connects TRBV30 to TRBJ1-6, with D unresolved. Between the trimmed V and J ends, which lost 2 bases and 7 bases, there was a span of 15 bases. This CDR3 has 15 amino acids. Germline lookup yields CDR1 GTSNPN and CDR2 SVGIG (reference sequence). This CDR3 is CAWSRDTLMNSPLHF. CDR3 bases: TGTGCCTGGAGTCGAGACACTCTGATGAATTCACCCCTCCACTTT. Supplemented by reference TRBV30 and TRBJ1-6, the full variable domain reads SQTIHQWPATLVQPVGSPLSLECTVEGTSNPNLYWYRQAAGRGLQLLFYSVGIGQISSEVPQNLSASRPQDRQFILSSKKLLLSDSGFYLCAWSRDTLMNSPLHFGNGTRLTVT.

The rearrangement joins TRBV6-5 to TRBJ2-4, with D possibly matching TRBD2 (7 bases). The CDR3 contains 16 residues. V lost 4 bases and J lost 7, with 20 bases in between. Per the germline V gene, CDR1 is MNHEY and CDR2 is SVGAGI. This chain's CDR3 is CASSSPGEGGLNIQYF. DNA for the CDR3: TGTGCCAGCAGTTCCCCTGGGGAGGGGGGATTGAACATTCAGTACTTC.